This passage covers 15 T cell receptor beta chains from one sample sequenced in a study of human thymus T cells. The method was immunoSEQ multiplex PCR; TCRdb's version includes in-frame clones alone and lacks a portion of them. Altogether 46,000 or so clones are present, 85% to 95% being singletons, with the ten largest covering under 0.2%. Sequencing was performed on blood. These receptor sequences come from a girl under three years old with a congenital heart defect but otherwise immunologically healthy.

V and J are TRBV28 and TRBJ2-3; D call uncertain. Trimming removed 5 bases at V and 8 bases at J, with 17 bases between. The germline V gene encodes CDR1 MDHEN and CDR2 SYDVKM. This CDR3 has 14 residues. The CDR3 loop is CASSRSAILGTQYF. The CDR3 DNA is TGTGCCAGCAGTAGGTCAGCTATCCTGGGTACGCAGTATTTT.

The V and J genes are TRBV27 and TRBJ2-5; D ambiguous. Germline values: CDR1 MNHEY, CDR2 SMNVEV (reference sequence). There are 11 residues in the CDR3. V lost 5 bases and J lost 9, with 10 bases in between. The CDR3 loop reads CASSTNGAQYF. The CDR3 nucleotides read TGTGCCAGCAGTACGAATGGGGCCCAGTACTTC.

The chain employs TRBV7-9 and TRBJ2-3; D remains unclear. The CDR3 totals 15 residues. V lost 1 base and J 2 bases, leaving 10 bases between the germline ends. Looked up from germline, CDR1 is SEHNR and CDR2 is FQNEAQ (reference sequence). The CDR3: CASSLVGNPTDTQYF. The DNA for the CDR3 is TGTGCCAGCAGCTTAGTTGGGAACCCCACAGATACGCAGTATTTT. Filled out from reference TRBV7-9 and TRBJ2-3, the complete variable domain reads DTGVSQNPRHKITKRGQNVTFRCDPISEHNRLYWYRQTLGQGPEFLTYFQNEAQLEKSRLLSDRFSAERPKGSFSTLEIQRTEQGDSAMYLCASSLVGNPTDTQYFGPGTRLTVL.

V usage is TRBV5-1 and J usage is TRBJ2-3; 10 bases match TRBD2. Per germline, CDR1 SGHRS and CDR2 YFSETQ. V shed 0 bases, J shed 2 bases, and the junction held 9 bases outside the gene matches. The CDR3 length is 18 residues. CDR3 residues: CASSLDWTSGSLTDTQYF. The CDR3 nucleotides are TGCGCCAGCAGCTTGGACTGGACTAGCGGATCACTCACAGATACGCAGTATTTT.

This clone was seen once. The chain carries TRBV7-8 and TRBJ1-1; D is uncertain. CDR3 length: 17 amino acids. Trimming left V 3 bases short and J 6 bases short, with 23 bases between. The germline gives CDR1 SGHVS, CDR2 FQNEAQ. CDR3 sequence: CASSLRAAIFPNAEAFF. CDR3 DNA sequence: TGTGCCAGCAGCTTGAGGGCTGCGATCTTCCCCAATGCTGAAGCTTTCTTT.

The V gene is TRBV7-9, the J gene TRBJ2-4; 9 nucleotides agree with TRBD2. This CDR3 contains 16 residues. Losses at the gene ends were 5 bases for V and 0 bases for J; bases not matched to a gene: 5. Germline V lookup: CDR1 SEHNR, CDR2 FQNEAQ (reference sequence). CDR3 nucleotide sequence: TGTGCCAGCAGCCTTACAGCGGGAGGAGCCAAAAACATTCAGTACTTC. It yields the protein CASSLTAGGAKNIQYF.

The gene calls are TRBV18 and TRBJ1-4; the D is unclear. Germline CDR1 reads KGHSH; CDR2 reads LQKENI. With 6 bases removed from V and 0 bases from J, the gap between germline ends came to 8 bases. The CDR3 is made up of 14 amino acids. CDR3 sequence: CASSNVATNEKLFF. In DNA, the CDR3 is TGTGCCAGCTCGAACGTGGCAACTAATGAAAAACTGTTTTTT.

Turning to this clone: The sample contains more than one DNA sequence encoding this CDR3. V gene TRBV25-1 combines with J gene TRBJ2-4; TRBD2 aligns across 8 bases. Germline CDR1 MGHDK, CDR2 SYGVNS. The CDR3 has 18 amino acids. The V gene end was trimmed by 0 bases and the J gene end by 1 base; junction bases not matched to a gene: 8. In DNA form, the CDR3 reads TGTGCCAGCAGTGAATATGCCCCGGGAGGGAATGCCAAAAACATTCAGTACTTC. Protein sequence: CASSEYAPGGNAKNIQYF.

This chain uses TRBV19 with TRBJ2-4; D uncertain. The CDR3 extends over 17 amino acids. Germline-derived CDR1 and CDR2 are LNHDA and SQIVND (reference sequence). V was trimmed by 9 bases and J by 0 bases, leaving 21 bases between them. The CDR3 bases are TGTGCCAGAAGAGTAGGGCAGGCCGATTTAGCCAAAAACATTCAGTACTTC. This gives the protein CARRVGQADLAKNIQYF.

The chain employs TRBV27 and TRBJ2-2; TRBD1 matches at 12 bases. The CDR3 has 19 amino acids. V shed 0 bases and J 3 bases; nucleotides not matched to a gene: 8. Germline loops: CDR1 MNHEY, CDR2 SMNVEV (reference sequence). CDR3 sequence (DNA): TGTGCCAGCAGTTTATCAAGAGTGGGACAGGGGGCCCACACCGGGGAGCTGTTTTTT. Protein: CASSLSRVGQGAHTGELFF.

The chain uses TRBV7-3 and TRBJ2-5; 7 bases map to TRBD1. The V gene end was trimmed by 3 bases and the J gene end by 3 bases; junction bases not matched to a gene: 1. The length of the CDR3 is 13 residues. Germline V gene data show CDR1 as SGHTA and CDR2 as FQGTGA. CDR3 in amino acids: CASSFDREETQYF. Written as DNA, the CDR3 is TGTGCCAGCAGCTTCGACAGGGAAGAGACCCAGTACTTC.

V usage is TRBV2 and J usage is TRBJ2-5, with a tentative D call TRBD2 (7 bases). The germline V gene encodes CDR1 SNHLY and CDR2 FYNNEI. The V end was cut by 11 bases, the J end by 9 bases, with 13 bases between. This CDR3 comprises 10 residues. CDR3 region: CAGKGGAQYF. CDR3 DNA sequence: TGTGCCGGCAAGGGGGGGGCCCAGTACTTC.

The CDR3, as DNA: TGTGCCAGCAGCCAGGGGACAGGGGGCCTCAATGAGCAGTTCTTC. This sequence encodes CASSQGTGGLNEQFF. This chain links TRBV11-2 with TRBJ2-1; TRBD1 agrees at 12 bases. Trimming at V came to 5 bases and at J to 6 bases, leaving 5 bases not matched to a gene. The germline CDR1 and CDR2 sequences are SGHAT and FQNNGV. The CDR3 spans 15 residues.

The chain joins TRBV7-6 to TRBJ2-1; no clear D. Germline CDR1 SGHVS, CDR2 FNYEAQ. The V gene lost 5 bases and the J gene lost 5 bases, with 13 bases spanning the gap. There are 14 residues in the CDR3. The CDR3 spells CASSGSLTHNEQFF. The CDR3 nucleotides read TGTGCCAGCAGCGGTTCCCTTACCCACAATGAGCAGTTCTTC.

V is TRBV27 and J is TRBJ2-3, with 16 bases identical to TRBD2. Germline assignment: CDR1 MNHEY and CDR2 SMNVEV (reference sequence). The CDR3 has 17 amino acids. V was clipped by 2 bases and J by 2 bases; unmatched bases: 1. CDR3 sequence reads: CASSLGTSGRATDTQYF. The CDR3 DNA is TGTGCCAGCAGTTTAGGGACTAGCGGGAGGGCCACAGATACGCAGTATTTT.